The sequence of this TCR beta chain was determined in a study of control samples from healthy donors and cancer patients. The V end was cut by 1 base, the J end by 0 bases, with 16 bases between. The CDR3 covers 18 residues. Germline CDR1 reads MGHRA; CDR2 reads YSYEKL. This table comes from immunoSEQ multiplex PCR, and its TCRdb copy is limited to in-frame clones, with some not included. The sample lists about 61,000 clones; around 90% were seen once. The chain couples TRBV4-1 to TRBJ2-1; D may be TRBD1 (6 bases). This TCR derives from a man aged 60 to 69 with colorectal cancer. Sequencing was done on a sample of PBMCs. In DNA, the CDR3 is TGCGCCAGCAGCCAAGGGCGCAGGCAGGGGCCCTCCTACAATGAGCAGTTCTTC. Its translation is CASSQGRRQGPSYNEQFF.